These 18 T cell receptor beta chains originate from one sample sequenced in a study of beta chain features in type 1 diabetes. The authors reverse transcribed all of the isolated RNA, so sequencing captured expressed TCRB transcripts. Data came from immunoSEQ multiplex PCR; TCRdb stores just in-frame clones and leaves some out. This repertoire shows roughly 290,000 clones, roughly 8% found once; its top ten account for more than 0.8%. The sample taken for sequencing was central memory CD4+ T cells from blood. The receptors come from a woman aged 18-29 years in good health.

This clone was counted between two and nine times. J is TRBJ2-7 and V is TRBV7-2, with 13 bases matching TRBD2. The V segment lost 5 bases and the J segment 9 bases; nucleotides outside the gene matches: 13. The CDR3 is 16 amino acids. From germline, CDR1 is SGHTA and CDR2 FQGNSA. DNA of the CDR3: TGTGCCAGCAGCCCCAGGACTGGACTAGCGGGAGCACCGCAGTACTTC. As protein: CASSPRTGLAGAPQYF.

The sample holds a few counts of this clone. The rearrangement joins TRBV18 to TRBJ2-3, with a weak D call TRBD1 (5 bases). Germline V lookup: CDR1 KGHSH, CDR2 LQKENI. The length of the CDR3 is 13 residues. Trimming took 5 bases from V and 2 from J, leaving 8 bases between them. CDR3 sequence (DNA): TGTGCCAGCTCAGCAGGGTTCACAGATACGCAGTATTTT. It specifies CASSAGFTDTQYF.

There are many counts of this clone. The CDR3 is CASSPLAQSGYEQYF. The CDR3 DNA reads TGCGCCAGCAGCCCGCTCGCTCAGAGTGGGTACGAGCAGTACTTC. V gene TRBV4-1 combines with J gene TRBJ2-7, with no clear D. The CDR3 runs 15 residues. Germline V lookup: CDR1 MGHRA, CDR2 YSYEKL. Between the trimmed V and J ends, which lost 4 bases and 4 bases, there was a span of 17 bases.

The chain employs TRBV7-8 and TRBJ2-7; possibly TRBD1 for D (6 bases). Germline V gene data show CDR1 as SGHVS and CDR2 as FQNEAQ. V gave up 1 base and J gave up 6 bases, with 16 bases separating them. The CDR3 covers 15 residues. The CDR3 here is CASSLVGGWSAEQYF. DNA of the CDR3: TGTGCCAGCAGCTTAGTAGGGGGTTGGTCGGCCGAGCAGTACTTC.

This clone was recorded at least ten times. Here the CDR3 reads CASSVGGSEQYF. The CDR3 nucleotides read TGTGCCAGCAGCGTAGGAGGGTCCGAGCAGTACTTC. The chain is built from TRBV9 and TRBJ2-7; possibly TRBD2 for D (5 bases). Germline V gene sequence: CDR1 SGDLS, CDR2 YYNGEE. Trimming left V 0 bases short and J 6 bases short, with 7 bases between. The CDR3 sequence is 12 residues long.

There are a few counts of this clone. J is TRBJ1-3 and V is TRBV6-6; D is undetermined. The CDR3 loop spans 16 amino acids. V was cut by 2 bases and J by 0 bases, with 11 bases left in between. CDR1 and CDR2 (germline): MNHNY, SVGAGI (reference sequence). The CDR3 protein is CASSYGEPSSGNTIYF. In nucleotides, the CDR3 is TGTGCCAGCAGTTACGGAGAGCCCAGCTCTGGAAACACCATATATTTT.

CDR3 protein: CASRATSASSYEQYF. For the CDR3, the DNA is TGTGCCAGCAGAGCCACTAGCGCGAGCTCCTACGAGCAGTACTTC. The V and J genes are TRBV6-6 and TRBJ2-7; TRBD2 aligns across 7 bases. Germline CDR1 is MNHNY and CDR2 is SVGAGI (reference sequence). The CDR3 loop spans 15 amino acids. J gave up 0 bases and V 6 bases, and 8 bases lay outside the gene matches.

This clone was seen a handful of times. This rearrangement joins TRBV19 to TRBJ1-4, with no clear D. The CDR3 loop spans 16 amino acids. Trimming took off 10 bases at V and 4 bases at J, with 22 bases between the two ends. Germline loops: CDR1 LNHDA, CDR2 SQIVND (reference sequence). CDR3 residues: CATSIGMVVLNEKLFF. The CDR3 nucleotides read TGTGCCACCTCGATTGGGATGGTAGTTCTTAATGAAAAACTGTTTTTT. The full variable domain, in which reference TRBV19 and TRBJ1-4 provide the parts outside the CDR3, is DGGITQSPKYLFRKEGQNVTLSCEQNLNHDAMYWYRQDPGQGLRLIYYSQIVNDFQKGDIAEGYSVSREKKESFPLTVTSAQKNPTAFYLCATSIGMVVLNEKLFFGSGTQLSVL.

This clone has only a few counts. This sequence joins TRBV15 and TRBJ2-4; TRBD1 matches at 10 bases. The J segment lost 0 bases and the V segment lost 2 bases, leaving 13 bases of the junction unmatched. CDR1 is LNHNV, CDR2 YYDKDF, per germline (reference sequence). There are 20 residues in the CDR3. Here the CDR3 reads CATSRSGRDRGRLAKNIQYF. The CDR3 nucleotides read TGTGCCACCAGCAGATCAGGAAGAGACAGGGGGCGGCTAGCCAAAAACATTCAGTACTTC.

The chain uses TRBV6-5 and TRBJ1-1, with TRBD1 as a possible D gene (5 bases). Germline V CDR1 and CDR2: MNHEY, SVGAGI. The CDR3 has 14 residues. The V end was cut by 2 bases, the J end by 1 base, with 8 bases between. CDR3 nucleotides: TGTGCCAGCAGTTACACGGACACGAACACTGAAGCTTTCTTT. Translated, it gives CASSYTDTNTEAFF.

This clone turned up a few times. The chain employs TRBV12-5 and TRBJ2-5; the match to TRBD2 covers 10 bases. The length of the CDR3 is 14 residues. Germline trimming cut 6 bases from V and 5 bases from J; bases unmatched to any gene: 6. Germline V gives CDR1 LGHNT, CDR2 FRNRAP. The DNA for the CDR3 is TGTGCTAGTGGCACGGGACTAGCGATGGAGACCCAGTACTTC. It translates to CASGTGLAMETQYF.

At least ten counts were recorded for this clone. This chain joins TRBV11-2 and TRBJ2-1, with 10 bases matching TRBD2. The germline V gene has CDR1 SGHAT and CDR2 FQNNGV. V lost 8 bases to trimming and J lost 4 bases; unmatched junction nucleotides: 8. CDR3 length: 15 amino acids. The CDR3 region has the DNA TGTGCCAGCGCCCGAGGACTAGCGGAATACAATGAGCAGTTCTTC. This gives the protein CASARGLAEYNEQFF.

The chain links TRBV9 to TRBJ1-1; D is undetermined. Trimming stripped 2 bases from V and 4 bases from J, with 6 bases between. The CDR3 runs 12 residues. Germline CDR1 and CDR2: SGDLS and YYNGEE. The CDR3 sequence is CASSVSCTEAFF. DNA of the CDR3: TGTGCCAGCAGCGTTTCCTGCACTGAAGCTTTCTTT.

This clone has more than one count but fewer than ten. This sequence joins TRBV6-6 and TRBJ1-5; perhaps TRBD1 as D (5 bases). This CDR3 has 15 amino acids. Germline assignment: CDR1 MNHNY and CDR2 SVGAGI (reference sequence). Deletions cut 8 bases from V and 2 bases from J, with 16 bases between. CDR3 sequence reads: CASSNGGGGNQPQHF. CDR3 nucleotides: TGTGCCAGCTCTAATGGGGGAGGGGGCAATCAGCCCCAGCATTTT.

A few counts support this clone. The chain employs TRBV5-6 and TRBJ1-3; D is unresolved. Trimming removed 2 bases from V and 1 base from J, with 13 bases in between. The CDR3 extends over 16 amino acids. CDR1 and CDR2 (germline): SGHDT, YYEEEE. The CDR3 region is CASSLRQAHSGNTIYF. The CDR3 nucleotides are TGTGCCAGCAGCTTACGCCAGGCACATTCTGGAAACACCATATATTTT.

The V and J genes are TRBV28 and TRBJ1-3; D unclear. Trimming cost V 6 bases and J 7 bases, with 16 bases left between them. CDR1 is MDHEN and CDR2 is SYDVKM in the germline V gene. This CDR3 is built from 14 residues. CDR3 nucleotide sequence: TGTGCCAGCAGCTCCTTGGACGGGCGGAACACCATATATTTT. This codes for CASSSLDGRNTIYF.

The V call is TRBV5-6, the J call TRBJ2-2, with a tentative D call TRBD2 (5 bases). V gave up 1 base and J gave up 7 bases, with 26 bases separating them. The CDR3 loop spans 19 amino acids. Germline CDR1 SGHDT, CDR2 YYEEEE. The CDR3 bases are TGTGCCAGCAGCTTGTGGTCCTACCGGGAAAGGGCCCAAGACGGGGAGCTGTTTTTT. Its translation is CASSLWSYRERAQDGELFF.

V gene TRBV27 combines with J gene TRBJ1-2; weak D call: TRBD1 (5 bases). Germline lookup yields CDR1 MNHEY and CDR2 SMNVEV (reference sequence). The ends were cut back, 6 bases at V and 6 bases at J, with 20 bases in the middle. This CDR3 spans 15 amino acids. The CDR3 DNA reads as TGTGCCAGCAGCCCAAGGGACGACGATCTTCATGGCTACACCTTC. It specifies CASSPRDDDLHGYTF.